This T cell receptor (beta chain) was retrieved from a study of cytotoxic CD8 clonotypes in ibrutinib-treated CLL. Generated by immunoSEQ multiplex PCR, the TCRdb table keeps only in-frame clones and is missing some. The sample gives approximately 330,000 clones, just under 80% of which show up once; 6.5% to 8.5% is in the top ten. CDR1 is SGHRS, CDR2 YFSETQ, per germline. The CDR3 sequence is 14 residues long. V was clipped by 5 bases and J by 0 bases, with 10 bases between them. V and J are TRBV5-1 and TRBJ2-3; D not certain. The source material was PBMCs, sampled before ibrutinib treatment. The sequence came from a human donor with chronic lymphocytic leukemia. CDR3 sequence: CASRGSASTDTQYF. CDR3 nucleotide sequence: TGCGCCAGCAGAGGGTCGGCGAGCACAGATACGCAGTATTTT.